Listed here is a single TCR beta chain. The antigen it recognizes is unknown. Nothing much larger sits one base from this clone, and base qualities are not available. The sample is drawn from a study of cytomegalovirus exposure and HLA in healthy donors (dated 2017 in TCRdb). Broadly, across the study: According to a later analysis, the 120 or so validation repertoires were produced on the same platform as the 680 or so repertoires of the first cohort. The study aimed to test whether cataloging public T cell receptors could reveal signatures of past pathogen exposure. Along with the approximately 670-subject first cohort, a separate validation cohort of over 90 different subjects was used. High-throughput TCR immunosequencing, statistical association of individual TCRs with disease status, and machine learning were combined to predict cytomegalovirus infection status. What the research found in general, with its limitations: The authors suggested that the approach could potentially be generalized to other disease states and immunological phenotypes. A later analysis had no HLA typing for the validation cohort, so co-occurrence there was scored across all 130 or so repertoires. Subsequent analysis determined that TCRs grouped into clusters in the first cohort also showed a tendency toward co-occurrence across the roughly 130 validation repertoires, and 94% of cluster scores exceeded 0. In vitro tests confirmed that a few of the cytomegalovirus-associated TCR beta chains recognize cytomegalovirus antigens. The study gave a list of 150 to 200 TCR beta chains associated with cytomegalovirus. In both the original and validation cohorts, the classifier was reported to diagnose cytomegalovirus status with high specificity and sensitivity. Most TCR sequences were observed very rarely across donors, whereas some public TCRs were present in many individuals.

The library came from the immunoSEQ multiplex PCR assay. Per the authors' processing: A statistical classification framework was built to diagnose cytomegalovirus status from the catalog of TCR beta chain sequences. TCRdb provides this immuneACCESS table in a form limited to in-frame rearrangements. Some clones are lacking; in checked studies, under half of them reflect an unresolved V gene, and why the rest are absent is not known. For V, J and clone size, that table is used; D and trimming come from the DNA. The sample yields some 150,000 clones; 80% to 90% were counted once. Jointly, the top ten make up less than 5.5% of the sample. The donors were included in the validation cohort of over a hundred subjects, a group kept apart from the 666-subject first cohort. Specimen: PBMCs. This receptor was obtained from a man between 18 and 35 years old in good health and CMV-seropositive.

At the DNA level, the sequence is TGTGCCAGCAGTTACTTAAGGGGAGATACGCAGTATTTT. Translation gives CASSYLRGDTQYF. The chain is encoded by TRBV6-5 joined to TRBJ2-3; the best D guess is TRBD1, with 5 bases matching. Measured from the cysteine to the phenylalanine, the CDR3 is 13 residues long. The kept DNA is CDR3 alone, 39 bases in frame from the first base. The germline V gene sets CDR1 to MNHEY and CDR2 to SVGAGI. V is pared back by 1 base and J by 5 bases, with 7 bases lying between the germline termini.